The T cell receptor (beta chain) under discussion was sequenced for a study of blood T cell repertoires in COVID-19. Study background: The United States, Italy and Spain supplied acute and convalescent COVID-19 samples. Nucleic acid was either cDNA or gDNA, and it came from T cells, B-cell-depleted T cells, or PBMCs.

Source study methods: Estimates of nucleated cell counts were drawn from the amplification of reference gene primers. Profiling relied on immunoSEQ multiplex PCR, and the TCRdb table lists in-frame clones only, not all of them. The DNA was the basis for D and trimming; V, J and clone size are from that table. Found here are 200,000 to 250,000 clones, around 85% of them singletons; the top ten hold 2.5% to 3.5%. The junction had 3 bases not matched to a gene; V was cut back by 6 bases and J by 8 bases. This CDR3 has 11 residues. The germline V gene has CDR1 SQVTM and CDR2 ANQGSEA. This chain joins TRBV29-1 and TRBJ1-2, with 10 positions matching TRBD1. This receptor was identified in a woman in her 30s who had recovered from COVID-19. The sample taken for sequencing was peripheral blood. The CDR3 coding sequence is TGCAGCGTGCCGGACAGGGGGGGCTACACCTTC. It is translated as CSVPDRGGYTF.